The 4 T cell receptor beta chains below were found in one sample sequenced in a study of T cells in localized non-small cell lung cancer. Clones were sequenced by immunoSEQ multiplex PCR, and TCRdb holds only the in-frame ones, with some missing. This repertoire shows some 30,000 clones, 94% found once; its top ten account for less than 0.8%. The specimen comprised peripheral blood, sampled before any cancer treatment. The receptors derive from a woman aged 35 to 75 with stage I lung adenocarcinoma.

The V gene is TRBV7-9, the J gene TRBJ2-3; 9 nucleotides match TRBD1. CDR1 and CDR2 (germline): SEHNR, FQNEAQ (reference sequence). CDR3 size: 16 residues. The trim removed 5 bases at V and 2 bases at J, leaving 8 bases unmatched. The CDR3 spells CASSPDRGTYTDTQYF. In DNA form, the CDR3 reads TGTGCCAGCAGCCCAGACAGGGGGACTTACACAGATACGCAGTATTTT.

The CDR3 region is CASSPGLAAEQFF. DNA for the CDR3: TGCGCCAGCAGCCCTGGACTAGCGGCTGAGCAGTTCTTC. The V and J genes are TRBV5-1 and TRBJ2-1; 10 bases fit TRBD2. The CDR3 spans 13 residues. The J segment lost 9 bases and the V segment lost 4 bases, leaving 4 bases of the junction unmatched. Germline CDR1 and CDR2: SGHRS and YFSETQ.

The CDR3 coding sequence is TGTGCCAGCAGCTTGGGGCGAACTGAAGCTTTCTTT. Its translation: CASSLGRTEAFF. The chain couples TRBV5-8 to TRBJ1-1; no clear D. Germline V gene sequence: CDR1 SGHTS, CDR2 YDEGEE. The CDR3 has 12 residues. Trimming cost V 0 bases and J 5 bases, with 5 bases left between them.

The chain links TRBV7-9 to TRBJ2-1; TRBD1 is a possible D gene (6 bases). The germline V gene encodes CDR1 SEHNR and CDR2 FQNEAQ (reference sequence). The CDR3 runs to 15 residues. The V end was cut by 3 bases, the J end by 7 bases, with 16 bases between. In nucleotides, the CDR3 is TGTGCCAGCAGCTTTTTTCAGGGGCCCTTAAATGAGCAGTTCTTC. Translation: CASSFFQGPLNEQFF.